The entry below describes one TCR beta chain. CDR1 SQVTM and CDR2 ANQGSEA come from the germline V gene. Trimming took 7 bases from V and 0 from J, leaving 15 bases between them. The CDR3 extends over 14 amino acids. The sample belongs to a study of blood T cell repertoires in COVID-19. Sequencing was performed with immunoSEQ multiplex PCR; in TCRdb, only in-frame clones are kept and a portion is missing. The table includes some 120,000 clones, approximately 84% detected once. Sequenced material: peripheral blood. J is TRBJ2-5 and V is TRBV29-1, with TRBD2 as a possible D gene (6 bases). This TCR was recovered from a man in his 70s with active or convalescent COVID-19. CDR3 protein: CSAMRDGYQETQYF. The CDR3 nucleotides are TGCAGCGCAATGCGGGACGGGTACCAAGAGACCCAGTACTTC. Complete variable domain (other parts from reference TRBV29-1 and TRBJ2-5): SAVISQKPSRDICQRGTSLTIQCQVDSQVTMMFWYRQQPGQSLTLIATANQGSEATYESGFVIDKFPISRPNLTFSTLTVSNMSPEDSSIYLCSAMRDGYQETQYFGPGTRLLVL.